The entry below gives a single TCR beta chain sequence along with its context. No antigen is known for it. No much larger clonotype is one base removed from it; base qualities were not supplied. The sample is drawn from a study of blood T cell repertoires in COVID-19 (dated by TCRdb to 2018 to 2020). Describing the broader study: The collaborator samples originated in the United States, Italy and Spain and spanned the acute and convalescent phases of COVID-19. The prospective study material was composed of cDNA or gDNA derived from T cells, B-cell-depleted T cells, or PBMCs. Subjects who had been exposed to COVID-19, were actively infected with it, or had recovered from it provided the deeply sampled blood TCRbeta repertoires that made up the dataset. The repertoires were released in a freely available public database intended as a resource for research on the immune response to SARS-CoV-2. The samples were drawn from the first 160 participants of the ongoing ImmuneRACE study and from over a thousand subjects provided by 6 global collaborators. Nearly every sample came with metadata listing a de-identified subject ID, COVID-19 status, age in years and sex. Where HLA class I and class II types were available, the types were taken from metadata supplied by the sample provider, not from assay-based typing. General findings and caveats noted by the study authors: How much clinical and demographic metadata was included differed by source and by participant, and the metadata was provided uncurated.

TCRbeta CDR3 regions were amplified from genomic DNA using the immunoSEQ Assay, a bias-controlled multiplex PCR. Turning to the authors' computational methods: The number of nucleated cells in each sample was estimated by amplification of reference gene primers within the assay. To quantify the absolute abundance of each unique TCRbeta CDR3 rearrangement, sequence reads were collapsed and filtered. For each sample, productive Simpson clonality was calculated by taking the square root of Simpson's diversity index across productive rearrangements. TCRdb retrieved this table from immuneACCESS and kept in-frame rearrangements only. Not all clones are present; in checked studies, unresolved V genes account for under half, and no reason is known for the remainder. That table supplies the V and J calls and clone size; D and trimming were determined from the DNA. Here the sample has 200,000 to 300,000 clones; roughly 86% occur a single time. Jointly, the top ten make up under 2% of the sample.

Relative to germline, V is 3 bases shorter and J is 1 base shorter, with 28 bases between their ends. The CDR3 measures 21 amino acids from cysteine to phenylalanine. Of the read, only the CDR3 DNA is kept; its 63 bases are in frame from base 1. From a lookup of the germline V gene (reference sequence), CDR1 and CDR2 are MNHEY and SMNVEV. Samples from volunteer blood donors who had recovered from COVID-19 were contributed by a second Seattle source. The collaborating institutions used their own protocols to collect whole blood in K2EDTA tubes. Collaborator samples were shipped for TCRbeta analysis as frozen whole blood, isolated PBMCs, or DNA extracted from either sample type.

The sequenced material came from peripheral blood. This sequence uses TRBV27 and TRBJ1-5; the best D guess is TRBD1, with 5 bases matching. This clonotype was sampled from a woman aged 55-69 years who had recovered from COVID-19. CDR3 region: CASSLLPPGQYTALSNQPQHF. The sequence in DNA is TGTGCCAGCAGTTTGCTCCCCCCAGGACAATACACCGCCTTAAGCAATCAGCCCCAGCATTTT.